This TCR beta chain came from a study of T cells in Graves' hyperthyroidism and ophthalmopathy. Looking at the study overall: Upon initial diagnosis and before any treatment, peripheral blood was collected.

There are 17 residues in the CDR3. Germline CDR1 is LGHDT and CDR2 is YNNKEL (reference sequence). V was clipped by 4 bases and J by 4 bases; unmatched bases: 15. Study results and caveats: Ophthalmopathy cases were set apart from stable hyperthyroidism by a 13 V-J model. Blood held most thyroid clonotypes expanded above 0.001 frequency.

This sample holds PBMCs from 8 to 10 ml fresh peripheral blood. Authors of the study amplified TCR beta CDR3 regions from RNA transcripts. First-round RT-PCR of the TCR CDR3 relied on the HTBI primer set. TCRdb used MiXCR to reprocess the multiplex PCR reads, holding one entry per CDR3 protein. The sample contains roughly 200,000 distinct CDR3 sequences, around 17% of which appear only once. For this clonotype: Its specificity is not known.

This TCR was sampled from a woman aged 45-65 years with Graves' hyperthyroidism. The sample was blood. The chain has TRBV3-1 and TRBJ2-7, with 8 bases identical to TRBD2. The CDR3 DNA reads TGTGCCAGCAGCCTGCTCGGGAGCAGCGGGAGAATATACGAGCAGTACTTC. Amino acid sequence: CASSLLGSSGRIYEQYF.